This T cell receptor beta chain is drawn from a study of T cells in Graves' hyperthyroidism and ophthalmopathy. This CDR3 has 14 amino acids. Germline V gene sequence: CDR1 LNHNV, CDR2 YYDKDF (reference sequence). Trimming cost V 1 base and J 1 base, with 6 bases left between them. Subjects with ophthalmopathy showed a Clinical Activity Score no lower than 3, a NOSPECS grade no lower than 4, and a duration shorter than 3 months. The PBMCs had their origin in roughly 10 ml of fresh peripheral blood. The investigators amplified TCR beta CDR3 regions from RNA transcripts. First-round RT-PCR targeting the TCR CDR3 was performed with the HTBI primer set. TCRdb reprocessed the multiplex PCR reads with MiXCR, giving one entry per CDR3 protein. The sample carries around 620,000 distinct CDR3 sequences, about 14% recorded once. This clonotype was observed many times.

The TCR comes from a young woman with Graves' ophthalmopathy. The V call is TRBV15, the J call TRBJ2-3; no clear D gene. The sequencing sample was made of blood. The CDR3 here is CATSRASGTDTQYF. The CDR3 region has the DNA TGTGCCACCAGCAGAGCCTCAGGCACAGATACGCAGTATTTT.